This T cell receptor (beta chain) was sequenced in a study of shared clonotypes between healthy human individuals. The CDR3 covers 18 residues. Unmatched junction bases numbered 15, after V lost 5 bases and J lost 0 bases. Looked up from germline, CDR1 is SEHNR and CDR2 is FQNEAQ (reference sequence). Only in-frame clones appear in the TCRdb table, and some are missing; sequencing was by immunoSEQ multiplex PCR. Found here are some 690,000 clones, 90% of them singletons; the top ten hold approximately 35%. The clonotype originates from a man younger than 35 in good health. Some clones in this sample may be carry-over from other donors' samples. The chain carries TRBV7-9 and TRBJ2-5, with TRBD1 matching over 7 bases. Sequenced material: memory CD8+ T cells from PBMCs. Indicated subset: CD45RO+ cells pooled with CCR7-negative TemRA cells. The CDR3 DNA is TGTGCCAGCAGCCCCGTTGTTGTGGGCAGGGGGTACCAAGAGACCCAGTACTTC. This codes for CASSPVVVGRGYQETQYF.